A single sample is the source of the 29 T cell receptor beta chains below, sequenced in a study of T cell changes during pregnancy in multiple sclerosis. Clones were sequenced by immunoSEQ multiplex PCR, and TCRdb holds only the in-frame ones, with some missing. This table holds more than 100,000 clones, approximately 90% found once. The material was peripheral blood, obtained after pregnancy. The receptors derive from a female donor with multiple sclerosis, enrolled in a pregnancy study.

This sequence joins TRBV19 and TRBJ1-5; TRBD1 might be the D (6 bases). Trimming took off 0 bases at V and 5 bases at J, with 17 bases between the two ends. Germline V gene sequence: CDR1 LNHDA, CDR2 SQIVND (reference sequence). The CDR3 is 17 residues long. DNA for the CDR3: TGTGCCAGTAGTATAGATAGTTTAGTGGCAGGGGATCAGCCCCAGCATTTT. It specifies CASSIDSLVAGDQPQHF. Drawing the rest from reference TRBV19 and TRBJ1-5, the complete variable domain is DGGITQSPKYLFRKEGQNVTLSCEQNLNHDAMYWYRQDPGQGLRLIYYSQIVNDFQKGDIAEGYSVSREKKESFPLTVTSAQKNPTAFYLCASSIDSLVAGDQPQHFGDGTRLSIL.

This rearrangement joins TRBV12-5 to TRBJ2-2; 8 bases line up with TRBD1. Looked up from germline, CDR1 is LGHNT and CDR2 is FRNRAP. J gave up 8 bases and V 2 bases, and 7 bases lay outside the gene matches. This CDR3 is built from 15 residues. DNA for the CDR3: TGTGCTAGTGGTTTGACCACAGGGGGAACAGGGGAGCTGTTTTTT. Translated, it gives CASGLTTGGTGELFF.

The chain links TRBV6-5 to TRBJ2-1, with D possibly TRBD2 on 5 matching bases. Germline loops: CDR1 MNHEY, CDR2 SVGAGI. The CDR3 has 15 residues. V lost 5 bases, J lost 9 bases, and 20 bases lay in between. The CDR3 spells CASSPEASSAGEQFF. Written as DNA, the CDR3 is TGTGCCAGCAGTCCCGAGGCTAGCTCCGCGGGTGAGCAGTTCTTC.

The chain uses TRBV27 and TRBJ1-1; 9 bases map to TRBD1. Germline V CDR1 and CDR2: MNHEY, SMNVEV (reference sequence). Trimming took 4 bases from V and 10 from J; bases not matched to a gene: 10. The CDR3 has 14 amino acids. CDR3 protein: CASSSGTGLMGAFF. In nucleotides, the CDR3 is TGTGCCAGCAGTTCAGGGACAGGGCTCATGGGAGCTTTCTTT.

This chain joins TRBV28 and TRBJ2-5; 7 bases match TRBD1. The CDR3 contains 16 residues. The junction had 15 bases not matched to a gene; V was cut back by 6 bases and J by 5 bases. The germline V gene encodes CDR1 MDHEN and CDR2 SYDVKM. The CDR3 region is CASSSTPWTGTETQYF. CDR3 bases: TGTGCCAGCAGCTCAACCCCTTGGACAGGAACGGAGACCCAGTACTTC.

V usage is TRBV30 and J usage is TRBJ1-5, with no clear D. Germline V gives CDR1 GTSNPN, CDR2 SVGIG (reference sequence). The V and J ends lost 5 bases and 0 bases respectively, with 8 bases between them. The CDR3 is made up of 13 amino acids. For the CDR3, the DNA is TGTGCCTGGGGCCCTCATAGCAATCAGCCCCAGCATTTT. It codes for CAWGPHSNQPQHF.

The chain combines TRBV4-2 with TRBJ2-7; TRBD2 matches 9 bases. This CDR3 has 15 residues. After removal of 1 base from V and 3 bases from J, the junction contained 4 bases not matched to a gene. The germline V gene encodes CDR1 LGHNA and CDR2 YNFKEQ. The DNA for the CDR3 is TGTGCCAGCAGCCAAGGTCCTAGCGGGGACTACGAGCAGTACTTC. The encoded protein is CASSQGPSGDYEQYF.

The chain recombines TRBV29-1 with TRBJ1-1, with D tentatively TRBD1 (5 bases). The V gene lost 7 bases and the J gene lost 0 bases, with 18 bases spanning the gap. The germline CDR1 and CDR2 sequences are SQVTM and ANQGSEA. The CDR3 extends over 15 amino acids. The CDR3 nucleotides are TGCAGCGCGACCCCGGGGGGTTTTATGAACACTGAAGCTTTCTTT. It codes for CSATPGGFMNTEAFF.

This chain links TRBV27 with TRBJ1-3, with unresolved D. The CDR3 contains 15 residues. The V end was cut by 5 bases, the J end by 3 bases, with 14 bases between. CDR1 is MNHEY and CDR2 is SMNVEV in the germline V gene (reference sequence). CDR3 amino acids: CASSARRSSGNTIYF. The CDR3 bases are TGTGCCAGCAGTGCCAGACGGAGCAGTGGAAACACCATATATTTT.

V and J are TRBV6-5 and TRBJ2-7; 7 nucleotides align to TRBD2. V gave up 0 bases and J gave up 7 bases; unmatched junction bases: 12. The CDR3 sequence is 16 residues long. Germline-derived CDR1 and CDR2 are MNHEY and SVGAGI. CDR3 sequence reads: CASSYSKMGRAWEQYF. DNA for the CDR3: TGTGCCAGCAGTTACTCGAAGATGGGGAGGGCCTGGGAGCAGTACTTC.

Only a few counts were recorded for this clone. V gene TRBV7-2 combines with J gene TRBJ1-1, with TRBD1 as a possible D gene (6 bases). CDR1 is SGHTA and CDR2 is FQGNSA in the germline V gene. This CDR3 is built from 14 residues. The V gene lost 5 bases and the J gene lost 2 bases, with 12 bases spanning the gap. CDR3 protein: CASSPGHSNTEAFF. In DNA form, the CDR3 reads TGTGCCAGCAGCCCGGGACACTCTAACACTGAAGCTTTCTTT.

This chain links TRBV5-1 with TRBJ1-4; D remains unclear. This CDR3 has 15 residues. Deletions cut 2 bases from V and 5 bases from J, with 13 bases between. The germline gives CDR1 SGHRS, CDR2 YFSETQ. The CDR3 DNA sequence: TGCGCCAGCAGCTTTGGGTTACCGGGAAATGAAAAACTGTTTTTT. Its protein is CASSFGLPGNEKLFF.

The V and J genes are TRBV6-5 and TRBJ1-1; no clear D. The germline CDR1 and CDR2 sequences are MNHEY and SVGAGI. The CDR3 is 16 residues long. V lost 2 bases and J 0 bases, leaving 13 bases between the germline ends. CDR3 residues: CASSYHGGWMNTEAFF. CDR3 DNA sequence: TGTGCCAGCAGTTACCACGGAGGTTGGATGAACACTGAAGCTTTCTTT.

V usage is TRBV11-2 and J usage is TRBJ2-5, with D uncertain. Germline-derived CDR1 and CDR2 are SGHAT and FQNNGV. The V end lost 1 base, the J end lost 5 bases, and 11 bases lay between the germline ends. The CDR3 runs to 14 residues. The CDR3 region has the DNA TGTGCCAGCAGCTTAGTTCTTGCGGAGGAGACCCAGTACTTC. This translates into CASSLVLAEETQYF.

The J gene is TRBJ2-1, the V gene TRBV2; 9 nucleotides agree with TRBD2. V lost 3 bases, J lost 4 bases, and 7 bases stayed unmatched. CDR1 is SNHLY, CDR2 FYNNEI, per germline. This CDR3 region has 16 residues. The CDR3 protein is CASSDVAGDVYNEQFF. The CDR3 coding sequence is TGTGCCAGCAGTGACGTAGCGGGAGATGTATACAATGAGCAGTTCTTC.

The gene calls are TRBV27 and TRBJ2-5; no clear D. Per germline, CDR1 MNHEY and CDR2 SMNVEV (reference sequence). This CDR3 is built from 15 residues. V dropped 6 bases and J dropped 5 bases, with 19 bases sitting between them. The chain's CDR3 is CASRRSYEVWETQYF. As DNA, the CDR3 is TGTGCCAGCAGGCGATCGTATGAGGTATGGGAGACCCAGTACTTC.

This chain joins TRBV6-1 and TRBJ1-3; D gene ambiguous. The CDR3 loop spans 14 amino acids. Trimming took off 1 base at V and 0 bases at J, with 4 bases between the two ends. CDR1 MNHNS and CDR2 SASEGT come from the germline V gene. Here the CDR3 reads CASSEVSSGNTIYF. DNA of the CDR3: TGTGCCAGCAGTGAAGTATCCTCTGGAAACACCATATATTTT.

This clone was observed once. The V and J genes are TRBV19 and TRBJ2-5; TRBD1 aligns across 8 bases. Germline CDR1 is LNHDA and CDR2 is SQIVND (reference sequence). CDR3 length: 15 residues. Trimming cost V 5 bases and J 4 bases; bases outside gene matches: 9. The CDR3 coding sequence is TGTGCCAGTAGTCAACCCAGGGGGCATGCAGAGACCCAGTACTTC. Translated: CASSQPRGHAETQYF.

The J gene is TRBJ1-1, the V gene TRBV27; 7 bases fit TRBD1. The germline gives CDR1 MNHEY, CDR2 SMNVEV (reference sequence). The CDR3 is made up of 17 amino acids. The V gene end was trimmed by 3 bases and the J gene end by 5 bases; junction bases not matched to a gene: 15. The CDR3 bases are TGTGCCAGCAGTTTCTTCGGTTCAGGGGGGTTTAGTACTGAAGCTTTCTTT. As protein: CASSFFGSGGFSTEAFF.

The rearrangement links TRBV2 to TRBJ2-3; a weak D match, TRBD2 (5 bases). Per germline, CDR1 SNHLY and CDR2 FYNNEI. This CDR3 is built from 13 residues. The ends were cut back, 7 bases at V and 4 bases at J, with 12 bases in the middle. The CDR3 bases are TGTGCCAGCATTGGCGGAGGCGCAGATACGCAGTATTTT. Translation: CASIGGGADTQYF. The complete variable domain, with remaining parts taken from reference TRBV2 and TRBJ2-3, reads EPEVTQTPSHQVTQMGQEVILRCVPISNHLYFYWYRQILGQKVEFLVSFYNNEISEKSEIFDDQFSVERPDGSNFTLKIRSTKLEDSAMYFCASIGGGADTQYFGPGTRLTVL.

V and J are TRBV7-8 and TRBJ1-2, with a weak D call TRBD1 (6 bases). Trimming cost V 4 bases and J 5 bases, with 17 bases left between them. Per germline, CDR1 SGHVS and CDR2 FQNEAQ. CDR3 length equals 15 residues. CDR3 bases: TGTGCCAGCAGCTACAGGACAGTCTCCTATTATGGCTACACCTTC. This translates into CASSYRTVSYYGYTF.

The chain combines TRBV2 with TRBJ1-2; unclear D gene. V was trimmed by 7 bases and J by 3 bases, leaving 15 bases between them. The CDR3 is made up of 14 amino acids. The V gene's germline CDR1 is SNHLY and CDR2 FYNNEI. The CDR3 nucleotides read TGTGCCAGCACCCCGGGCGGGAAGTACTATGGCTACACCTTC. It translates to CASTPGGKYYGYTF.

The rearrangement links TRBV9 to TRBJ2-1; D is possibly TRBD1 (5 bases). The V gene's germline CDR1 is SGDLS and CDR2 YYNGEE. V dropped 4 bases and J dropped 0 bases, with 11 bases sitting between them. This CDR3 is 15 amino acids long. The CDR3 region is CASSQGATSYNEQFF. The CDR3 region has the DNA TGTGCCAGCAGCCAAGGGGCCACCTCCTACAATGAGCAGTTCTTC.

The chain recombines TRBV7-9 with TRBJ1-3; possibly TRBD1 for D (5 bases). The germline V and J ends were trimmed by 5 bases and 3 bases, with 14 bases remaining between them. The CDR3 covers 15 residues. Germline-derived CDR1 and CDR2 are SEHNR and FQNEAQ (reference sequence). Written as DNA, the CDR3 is TGTGCCAGCAGCCCCCTCCGCAGGGTTGGAAACACCATATATTTT. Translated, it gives CASSPLRRVGNTIYF.

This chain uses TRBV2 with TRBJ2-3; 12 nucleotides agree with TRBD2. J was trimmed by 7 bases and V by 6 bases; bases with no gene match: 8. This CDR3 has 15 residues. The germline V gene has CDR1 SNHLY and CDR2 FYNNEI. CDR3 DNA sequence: TGTGCCAGCAGCCTAACTAGCGGGGGGTCAAATACGCAGTATTTT. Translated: CASSLTSGGSNTQYF.

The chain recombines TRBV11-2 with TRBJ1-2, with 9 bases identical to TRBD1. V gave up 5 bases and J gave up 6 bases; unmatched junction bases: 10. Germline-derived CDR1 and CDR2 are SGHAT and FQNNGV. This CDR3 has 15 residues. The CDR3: CASSADRGKADGYTF. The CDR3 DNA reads TGTGCCAGCAGCGCGGACAGGGGCAAAGCGGATGGCTACACCTTC.

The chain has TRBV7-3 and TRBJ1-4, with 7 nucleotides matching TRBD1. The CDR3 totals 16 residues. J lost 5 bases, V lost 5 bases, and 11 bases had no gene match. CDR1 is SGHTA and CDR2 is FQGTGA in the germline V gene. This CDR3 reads CASSPPPGQKNEKLFF. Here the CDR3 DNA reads TGTGCCAGCAGCCCCCCCCCGGGACAGAAGAATGAAAAACTGTTTTTT.

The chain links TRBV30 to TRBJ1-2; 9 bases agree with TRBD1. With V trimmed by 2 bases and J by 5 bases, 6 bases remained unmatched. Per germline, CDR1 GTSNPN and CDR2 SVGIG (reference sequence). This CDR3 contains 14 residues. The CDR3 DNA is TGTGCCTGGAGTACCGGGACAGGGTTTTATGGCTACACCTTC. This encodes CAWSTGTGFYGYTF.

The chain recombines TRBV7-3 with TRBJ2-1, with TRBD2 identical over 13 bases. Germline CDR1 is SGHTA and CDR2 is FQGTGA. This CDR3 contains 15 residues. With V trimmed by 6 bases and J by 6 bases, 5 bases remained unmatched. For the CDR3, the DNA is TGTGCCAGCAGTCTTACTAGCGGGGGGGCCAATGAGCAGTTCTTC. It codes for CASSLTSGGANEQFF.